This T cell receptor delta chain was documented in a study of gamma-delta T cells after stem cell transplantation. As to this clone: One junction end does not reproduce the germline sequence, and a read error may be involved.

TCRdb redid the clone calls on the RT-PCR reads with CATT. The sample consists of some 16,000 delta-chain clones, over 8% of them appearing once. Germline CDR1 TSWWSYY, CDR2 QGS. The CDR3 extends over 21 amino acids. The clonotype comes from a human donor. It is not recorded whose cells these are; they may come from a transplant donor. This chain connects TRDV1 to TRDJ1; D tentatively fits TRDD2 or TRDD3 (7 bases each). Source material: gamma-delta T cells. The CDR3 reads CAIGESSYTRITVDTRGKLIF. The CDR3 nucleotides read TGTGCTATTGGGGAAAGTTCCTACACCCGCATAACGGTGGATACGAGGGGTAAACTCATCTTT.